The present T cell receptor (beta chain) was sequenced within a study of T cell responses to AZD1222 COVID-19 vaccine. The length of the CDR3 is 12 residues. V dropped 3 bases and J dropped 12 bases, with 12 bases sitting between them. Germline assignment: CDR1 LNHDA and CDR2 SQIVND (reference sequence). Concerning this clone itself: Its antigen remains unknown.

Whole-study results and caveats: Donor demographics were predominantly white British with a female majority; clonal diversity may be underestimated. Recipients of two AZD1222 doses showed rising Spike-specific TCR breadth and depth. Repertoire sampling was restricted to post-peak T cell response timepoints.

The method was immunoSEQ multiplex PCR; TCRdb's version includes in-frame clones alone and lacks a portion of them. The table lists 27,000 or so clones, about nine tenths of them singletons. Second-dose groups at about 4 or about 12 weeks were pooled. The chain joins TRBV19 to TRBJ2-1; D unresolved. Sequences were derived from peripheral blood, sampled 28 days after the second AZD1222 dose. The sequence was collected from an adult who received the AZD1222 COVID-19 vaccine. The CDR3 loop reads CASSISGSGQFF. The CDR3 DNA reads TGTGCCAGTAGTATCTCCGGGTCGGGGCAGTTCTTC.